Below, 13 T cell receptor beta chains from the same sample are listed, as sequenced in a study of T cells in Graves' hyperthyroidism and ophthalmopathy (dated by TCRdb to the late 2010s). Library preparation was by multiplex PCR. Data came from an Illumina HiSeq 2000. The TCR beta CDR3 regions were amplified from RNA transcripts. For the first round of RT-PCR on the TCR CDR3, the HTBI primer set was used together with the Qiagen OneStep RT-PCR kit. Using fastp trimming at Q25 and MiXCR clonotype assembly, TCRdb reanalyzed the public sequencing data and kept in-frame beta chains. Each CDR3 protein appears once, grouped with its most common genes and DNA. The sample has 350,000 to 450,000 distinct CDR3 sequences on record, over 13% of them singletons. Approximately 27% of the sample is taken by the ten largest. Sequencing was performed on blood. The receptor set was obtained from a man aged 50-59 years with Graves' ophthalmopathy.

This clonotype was observed at least ten times. The chain uses TRBV20-1 and TRBJ2-7; D remains unclear. CDR3 size: 11 residues. Germline V gene sequence: CDR1 DFQATT, CDR2 SNEGSKA (reference sequence). V was clipped by 0 bases and J by 7 bases, with 7 bases between them. CDR3 sequence reads: CSARDTREQYF. CDR3 coding DNA: TGCAGTGCTAGAGATACCCGTGAGCAGTACTTC.

This clonotype has more than one count but fewer than ten. The chain joins TRBV4-1 to TRBJ2-1; D might be TRBD1 (6 bases). Germline-derived CDR1 and CDR2 are MGHRA and YSYEKL. The CDR3 sequence is 16 residues long. V lost 0 bases, J lost 6 bases, and 15 bases lay in between. Here the CDR3 DNA reads TGCGCCAGCAGCCAAGAGTCACAGGGCCCCCCCAATGAGCAGTTCTTC. It codes for CASSQESQGPPNEQFF.

This clonotype was found many times. The chain has TRBV10-3 and TRBJ2-3, with D possibly TRBD2 on 5 matching bases. Deletions cut 10 bases from V and 0 bases from J, with 20 bases between. The germline gives CDR1 ENHRY, CDR2 SYGVKD. This CDR3 comprises 16 residues. CDR3: CATMATTAASTDTQYF. CDR3 coding DNA: TGTGCCACCATGGCGACTACTGCGGCTAGCACAGATACGCAGTATTTT.

This clonotype came up many times. The V gene is TRBV20-1, the J gene TRBJ2-3, with 8 bases aligning to TRBD2. The germline V gene has CDR1 DFQATT and CDR2 SNEGSKA (reference sequence). The CDR3 contains 15 residues. V was pared by 3 bases and J by 0 bases, with 5 bases of the junction left unmatched. The chain's CDR3 is CSARSLAGSTDTQYF. The CDR3 nucleotides are TGCAGTGCTAGGAGCTTAGCGGGAAGCACAGATACGCAGTATTTT.

The sample holds a few counts of this clonotype. The chain carries TRBV19 and TRBJ1-5; 9 positions match TRBD1. V dropped 5 bases and J dropped 7; count of bases not matched to a gene: 12. CDR1 LNHDA and CDR2 SQIVND come from the germline V gene (reference sequence). The CDR3 is 16 residues long. This chain's CDR3 is CASSPLPEGQGQPQHF. The CDR3 nucleotides read TGTGCCAGTAGTCCCCTCCCGGAGGGACAGGGCCAGCCCCAGCATTTT.

The sample holds many counts of this clonotype. The chain recombines TRBV3-1 with TRBJ2-1; 14 nucleotides match TRBD2. Germline-derived CDR1 and CDR2 are LGHDT and YNNKEL (reference sequence). The CDR3 consists of 18 residues. V dropped 4 bases and J dropped 5; count of bases not matched to a gene: 10. In DNA, the CDR3 is TGTGCCAGCAGCCTGGGACTAGCGGGAGCAGGCAACAACAATGAGCAGTTCTTC. Translating it yields CASSLGLAGAGNNNEQFF.

This clonotype occurred once. This chain's CDR3 is CATSDVGTLDEQFF. The CDR3 DNA follows: TGTGCCACCAGTGATGTTGGGACTTTGGATGAGCAGTTCTTC. The chain recombines TRBV24-1 with TRBJ2-1; possibly TRBD2 for D (6 bases). This CDR3 comprises 14 residues. Germline V gene sequence: CDR1 KGHDR, CDR2 SFDVKD. V shed 3 bases and J shed 8 bases, with 13 bases lying between them.

The chain has TRBV24-1 and TRBJ2-7, with 12 bases matching TRBD2. The CDR3 contains 18 residues. Germline V gene sequence: CDR1 KGHDR, CDR2 SFDVKD. The junction had 15 bases not matched to a gene; V was cut back by 5 bases and J by 5 bases. CDR3 bases: TGTGCCACCAGTGCCTCCGGGACTAGCGGGCCAGGGTACAACGAGCAGTACTTC. This encodes CATSASGTSGPGYNEQYF.

This clonotype has just a few counts. This chain uses TRBV12-3 or TRBV12-4 with TRBJ2-7; D is ambiguous. The CDR3 runs 12 residues. V was trimmed by 2 bases and J by 6 bases, leaving 8 bases between them. The CDR3 DNA follows: TGTGCCAGCAGTTTAAAACAGTTCGAGCAGTACTTC. Translating gives CASSLKQFEQYF.

This clonotype was counted many times. V usage is TRBV18 and J usage is TRBJ2-7; 7 nucleotides agree with TRBD2. The CDR3 length is 14 residues. CDR1 and CDR2 (germline): KGHSH, LQKENI. With 3 bases clipped from V and 2 bases from J, the junction kept 4 bases outside the gene matches. CDR3 sequence reads: CASSPVGLAYEQYF. The CDR3 coding sequence is TGTGCCAGCTCACCGGTCGGACTAGCCTACGAGCAGTACTTC. Using reference TRBV18 and TRBJ2-7 for the parts outside the CDR3, the full variable domain is NAGVMQNPRHLVRRRGQEARLRCSPMKGHSHVYWYRQLPEEGLKFMVYLQKENIIDESGMPKERFSAEFPKEGPSILRIQQVVRGDSAAYFCASSPVGLAYEQYFGPGTRLTVT.

The V and J genes are TRBV29-1 and TRBJ2-7; a weak D match, TRBD2 (6 bases). The germline V gene has CDR1 SQVTM and CDR2 ANQGSEA. This CDR3 contains 13 residues. The V gene lost 6 bases and the J gene lost 5 bases, with 17 bases spanning the gap. CDR3 in amino acids: CSVGQGPGDEQYF. CDR3 nucleotide sequence: TGCAGCGTAGGGCAGGGCCCGGGAGACGAGCAGTACTTC.

This clonotype was seen at least ten times. The chain carries TRBV12-3 or TRBV12-4 and TRBJ2-1; 12 nucleotides line up with TRBD2. The CDR3 length is 14 residues. The ends lost 9 bases at V and 1 base at J; junction bases unmatched: 1. Here the CDR3 reads CASLAGGSYNEQFF. CDR3 nucleotide sequence: TGTGCCAGTCTAGCGGGAGGGTCCTACAATGAGCAGTTCTTC.

The table lists this clonotype with many counts. The V and J genes are TRBV20-1 and TRBJ1-4; D not resolved. The germline V gene has CDR1 DFQATT and CDR2 SNEGSKA (reference sequence). The CDR3 has 10 residues. V was shortened by 6 bases and J by 8 bases, with 7 bases between the two germline ends. The CDR3 spells CSARREKLFF. DNA of the CDR3: TGCAGTGCCAGGCGGGAAAAACTGTTTTTT.